The TCR beta chain under discussion was sequenced for a study of shared clonotypes between healthy human individuals. The method was immunoSEQ multiplex PCR; TCRdb's version includes in-frame clones alone and lacks a portion of them. The sample records around 580,000 clones, more than 95% being singletons. The CDR3 contains 13 residues. The germline V gene has CDR1 WSHSY and CDR2 SAAADI. V lost 4 bases and J lost 7, with 10 bases in between. The naive CD8 population came from CD45RO-negative cells selected for CCR7, without terminally differentiated effector memory CD45RA+ cells. The V gene is TRBV10-2, the J gene TRBJ2-2, with unresolved D. The origin of this receptor is a man aged 25-45 years in good health. The sequencing input was naive CD8+ T cells sorted from blood. The DNA of the CDR3 is TGCGCCAGCAGTGGGACCTTCGGCGGGGAGCTGTTTTTT. Translation: CASSGTFGGELFF.